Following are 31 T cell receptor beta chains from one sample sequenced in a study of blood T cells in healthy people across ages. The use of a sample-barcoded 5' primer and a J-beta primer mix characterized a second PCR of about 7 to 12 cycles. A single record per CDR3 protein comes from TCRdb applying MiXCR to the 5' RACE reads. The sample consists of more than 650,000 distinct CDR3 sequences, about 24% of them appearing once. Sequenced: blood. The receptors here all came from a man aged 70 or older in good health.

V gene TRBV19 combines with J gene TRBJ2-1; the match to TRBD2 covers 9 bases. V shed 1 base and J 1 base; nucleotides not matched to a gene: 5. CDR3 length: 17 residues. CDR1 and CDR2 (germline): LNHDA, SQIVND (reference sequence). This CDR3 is CASSIGRTSVSYNEQFF. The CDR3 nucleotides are TGTGCCAGTAGTATAGGTAGGACTAGCGTATCCTACAATGAGCAGTTCTTC.

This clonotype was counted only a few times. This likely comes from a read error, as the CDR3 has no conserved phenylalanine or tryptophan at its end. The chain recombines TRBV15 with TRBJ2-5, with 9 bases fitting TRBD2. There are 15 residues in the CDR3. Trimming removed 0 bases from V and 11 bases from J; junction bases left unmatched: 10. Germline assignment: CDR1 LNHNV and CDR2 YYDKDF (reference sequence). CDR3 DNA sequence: TGTGCCACCAGCAGAGATTATAGCGGGAGTTTTGAGCAGTACGTC. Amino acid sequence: CATSRDYSGSFEQYV.

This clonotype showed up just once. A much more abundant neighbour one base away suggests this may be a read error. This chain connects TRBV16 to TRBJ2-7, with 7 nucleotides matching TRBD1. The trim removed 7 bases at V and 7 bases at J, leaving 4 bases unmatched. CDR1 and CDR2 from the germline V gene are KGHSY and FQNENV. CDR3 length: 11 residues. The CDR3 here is CASTQQGEQYV. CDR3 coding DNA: TGTGCCAGCACTCAACAGGGGGAGCAGTACGTC.

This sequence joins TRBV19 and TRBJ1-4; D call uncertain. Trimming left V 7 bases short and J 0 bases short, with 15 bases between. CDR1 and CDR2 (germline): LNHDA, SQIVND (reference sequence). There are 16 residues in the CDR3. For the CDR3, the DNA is TGTGCCAGTACATCTGTTTCTACGGCAACTAATGAAAAACTGTTTTTT. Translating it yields CASTSVSTATNEKLFF. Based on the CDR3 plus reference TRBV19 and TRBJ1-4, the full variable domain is DGGITQSPKYLFRKEGQNVTLSCEQNLNHDAMYWYRQDPGQGLRLIYYSQIVNDFQKGDIAEGYSVSREKKESFPLTVTSAQKNPTAFYLCASTSVSTATNEKLFFGSGTQLSVL.

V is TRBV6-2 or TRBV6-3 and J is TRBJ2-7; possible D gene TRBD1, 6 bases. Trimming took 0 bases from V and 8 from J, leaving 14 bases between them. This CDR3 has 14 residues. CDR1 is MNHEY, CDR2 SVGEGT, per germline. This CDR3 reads CASSYSTGTHKQYF. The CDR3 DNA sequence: TGTGCCAGCAGTTACTCCACAGGGACCCACAAGCAGTACTTC.

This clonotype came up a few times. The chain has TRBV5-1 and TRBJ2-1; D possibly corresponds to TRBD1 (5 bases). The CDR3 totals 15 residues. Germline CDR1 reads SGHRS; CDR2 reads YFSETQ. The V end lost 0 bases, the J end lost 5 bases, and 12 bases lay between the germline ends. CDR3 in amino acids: CASSLDRPADNEQFF. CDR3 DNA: TGCGCCAGCAGCTTGGACAGGCCAGCTGACAATGAGCAGTTCTTC.

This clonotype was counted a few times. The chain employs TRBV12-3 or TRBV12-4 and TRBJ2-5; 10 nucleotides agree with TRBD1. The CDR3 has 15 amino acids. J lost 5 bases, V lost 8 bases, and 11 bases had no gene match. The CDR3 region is CASGHRTGGPETQYF. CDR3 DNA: TGTGCCAGCGGTCACAGGACAGGGGGTCCCGAGACCCAGTACTTC.

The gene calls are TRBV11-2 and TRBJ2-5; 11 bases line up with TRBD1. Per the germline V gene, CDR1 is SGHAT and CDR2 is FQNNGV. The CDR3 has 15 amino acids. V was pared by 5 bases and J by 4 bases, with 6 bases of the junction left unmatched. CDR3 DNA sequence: TGTGCCAGCAGCCGGACAGGGGGCTTTAGAGAGACCCAGTACTTC. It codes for CASSRTGGFRETQYF.

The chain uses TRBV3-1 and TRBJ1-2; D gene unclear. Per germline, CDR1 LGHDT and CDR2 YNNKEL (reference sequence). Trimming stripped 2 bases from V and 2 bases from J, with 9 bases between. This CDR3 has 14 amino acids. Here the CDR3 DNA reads TGTGCCAGCAGCCAATTTTCGGGGAACTATGGCTACACCTTC. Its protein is CASSQFSGNYGYTF.

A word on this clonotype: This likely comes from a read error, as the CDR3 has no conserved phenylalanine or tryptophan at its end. The CDR3 DNA follows: TGCAGCGCCCAGGGGGTTCCGGTAATCTCGGGGCAGTACGTC. It encodes CSAQGVPVISGQYV. The chain links TRBV29-1 to TRBJ2-1, with TRBD1 identical over 7 bases. The DNA end lines up better with TRBJ2-7; the J call may be wrong. The CDR3 runs 14 residues. The germline gives CDR1 SQVTM, CDR2 ANQGSEA.

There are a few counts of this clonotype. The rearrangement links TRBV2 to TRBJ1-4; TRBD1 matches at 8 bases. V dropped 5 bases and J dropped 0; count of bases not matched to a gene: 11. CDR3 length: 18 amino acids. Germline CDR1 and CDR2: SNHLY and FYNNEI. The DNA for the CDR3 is TGTGCCAGCAGTAAAGGGGGGACAGGCCTCGCAACTAATGAAAAACTGTTTTTT. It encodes CASSKGGTGLATNEKLFF.

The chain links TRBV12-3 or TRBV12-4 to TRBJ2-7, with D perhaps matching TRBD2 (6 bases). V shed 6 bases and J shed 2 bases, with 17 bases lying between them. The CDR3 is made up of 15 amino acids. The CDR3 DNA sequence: TGTGCCAGCAGCCCCATGGGGGACTTCACCTACGAGCAGTACTTC. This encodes CASSPMGDFTYEQYF.

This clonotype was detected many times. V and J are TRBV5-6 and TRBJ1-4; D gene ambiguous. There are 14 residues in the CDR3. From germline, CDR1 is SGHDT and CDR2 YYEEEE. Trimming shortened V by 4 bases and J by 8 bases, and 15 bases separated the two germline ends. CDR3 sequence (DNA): TGTGCCAGCAGCCTTCCCGGAGCGGGAGAAAAACTGTTTTTT. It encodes CASSLPGAGEKLFF.

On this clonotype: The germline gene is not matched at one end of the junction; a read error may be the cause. The DNA for the CDR3 is TGTGCCAGCAGTTTGGGGGCCAGCGGGGGCACAGATGCGCAGTATTTT. Residues: CASSLGASGGTDAQYF. J is TRBJ2-3 and V is TRBV12-3 or TRBV12-4; 8 bases map to TRBD2. This CDR3 comprises 16 residues.

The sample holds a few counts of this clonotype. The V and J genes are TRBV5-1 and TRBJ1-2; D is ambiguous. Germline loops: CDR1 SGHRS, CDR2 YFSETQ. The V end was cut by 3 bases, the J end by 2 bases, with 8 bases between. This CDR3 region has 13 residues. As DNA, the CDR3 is TGCGCCAGCAGCTCCGCCTTCAACTATGGCTACACCTTC. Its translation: CASSSAFNYGYTF.

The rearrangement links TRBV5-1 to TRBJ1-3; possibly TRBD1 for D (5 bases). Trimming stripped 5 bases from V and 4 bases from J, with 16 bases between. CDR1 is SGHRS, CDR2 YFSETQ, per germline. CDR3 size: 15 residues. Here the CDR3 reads CASRNEGRRGNTIYF. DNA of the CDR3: TGCGCCAGCAGAAACGAGGGGCGGCGAGGAAACACCATATATTTT.

The CDR3 protein is CASSLDLRSDEQFF. The CDR3 DNA reads TGTGCCAGCAGCTTAGATCTAAGGAGCGACGAGCAGTTCTTC. The chain is built from TRBV11-2 and TRBJ2-7; D gene ambiguous. The end of the DNA fits TRBJ2-1 better, so the J call may be wrong. Germline CDR1 is SGHAT and CDR2 is FQNNGV. CDR3 size: 14 residues.

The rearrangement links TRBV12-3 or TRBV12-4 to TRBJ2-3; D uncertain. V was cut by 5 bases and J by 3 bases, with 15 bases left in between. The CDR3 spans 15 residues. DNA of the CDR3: TGTGCCAGCAGTCCACAGCCGCGTGGGACAGATACGCAGTATTTT. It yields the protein CASSPQPRGTDTQYF.

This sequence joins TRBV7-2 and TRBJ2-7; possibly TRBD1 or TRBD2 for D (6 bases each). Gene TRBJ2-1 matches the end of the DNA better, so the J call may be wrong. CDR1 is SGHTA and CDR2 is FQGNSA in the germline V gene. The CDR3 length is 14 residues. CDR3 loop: CASFGGGRINEQFF. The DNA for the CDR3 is TGTGCCAGCTTCGGTGGGGGGCGCATCAATGAGCAGTTCTTC.

The CDR3 spells CASRPEGVGTEAFF. DNA of the CDR3: TGTGCCAGCAGGCCCGAGGGGGTCGGTACTGAAGCTTTCTTT. The V and J genes are TRBV6-6 and TRBJ1-1; TRBD1 might be the D (6 bases). V lost 6 bases, J lost 5 bases, and 16 bases lay in between. There are 14 residues in the CDR3. In germline, CDR1 is MNHNY, CDR2 SVGAGI (reference sequence).

The CDR3 DNA follows: TGCGCCAGCAGCTTGTGGGGCAGGAGTAACAATGAGCAGTTCTTC. Amino acid sequence: CASSLWGRSNNEQFF. V is TRBV5-1 and J is TRBJ2-1; a weak D match, TRBD1 (5 bases). Trimming took off 1 base at V and 5 bases at J, with 13 bases between the two ends. Germline CDR1 is SGHRS and CDR2 is YFSETQ. There are 15 residues in the CDR3.

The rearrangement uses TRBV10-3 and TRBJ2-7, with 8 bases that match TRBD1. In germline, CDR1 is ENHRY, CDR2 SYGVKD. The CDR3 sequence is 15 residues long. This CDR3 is CAISLGQGYSYEQYV. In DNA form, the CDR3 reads TGTGCCATCAGCCTAGGACAGGGCTACTCCTACGAGCAATACGTC.

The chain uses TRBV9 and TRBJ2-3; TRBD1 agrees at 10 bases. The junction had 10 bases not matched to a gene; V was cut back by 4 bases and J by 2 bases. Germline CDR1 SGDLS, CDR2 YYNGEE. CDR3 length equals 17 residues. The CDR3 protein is CASSPRQGAPPTDTQYF. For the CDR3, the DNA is TGTGCCAGCAGCCCTCGACAGGGGGCTCCCCCCACAGATACGCAGTATTTT.

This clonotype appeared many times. CDR3 loop: CASSPGVPLGMVEQFF. CDR3 sequence (DNA): TGTGCCAGCAGCCCCGGGGTGCCCCTTGGTATGGTTGAGCAGTTCTTC. The J gene is TRBJ2-1, the V gene TRBV12-3 or TRBV12-4; D may be TRBD2 (5 bases). The V end was cut by 6 bases, the J end by 9 bases, with 24 bases between. This CDR3 has 16 amino acids.

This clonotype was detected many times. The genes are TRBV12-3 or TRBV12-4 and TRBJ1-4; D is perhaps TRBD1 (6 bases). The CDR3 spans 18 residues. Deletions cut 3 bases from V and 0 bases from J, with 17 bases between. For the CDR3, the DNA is TGTGCCAGCAGTTTTCGAACGGGGGCGATTGCAACTAATGAAAAACTGTTTTTT. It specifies CASSFRTGAIATNEKLFF.

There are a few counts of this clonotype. CDR3 DNA: TGCGCCAGCAGCTTGGAACCAGGGAGTACCTACGAGCAGTACGTC. It codes for CASSLEPGSTYEQYV. The chain uses TRBV5-1 and TRBJ2-7; D is possibly TRBD1 or TRBD2 (5 bases each). The germline V gene has CDR1 SGHRS and CDR2 YFSETQ. V was trimmed by 0 bases and J by 2 bases, leaving 12 bases between them. CDR3 size: 15 residues.

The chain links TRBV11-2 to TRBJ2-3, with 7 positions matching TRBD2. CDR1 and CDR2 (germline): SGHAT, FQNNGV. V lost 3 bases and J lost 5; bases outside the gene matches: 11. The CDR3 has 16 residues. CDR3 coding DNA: TGTGCCAGCAGCTTCGTGGGGGGGATGAAAAAAGATACGCAGTATTTT. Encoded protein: CASSFVGGMKKDTQYF.

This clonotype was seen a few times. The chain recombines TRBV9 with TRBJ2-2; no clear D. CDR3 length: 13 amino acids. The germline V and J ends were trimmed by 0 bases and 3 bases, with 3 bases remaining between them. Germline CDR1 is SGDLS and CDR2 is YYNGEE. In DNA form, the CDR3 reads TGTGCCAGCAGCGTAGTTCACACCGGGGAGCTGTTTTTT. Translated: CASSVVHTGELFF. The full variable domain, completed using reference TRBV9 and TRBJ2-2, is DSGVTQTPKHLITATGQRVTLRCSPRSGDLSVYWYQQSLDQGLQFLIQYYNGEERAKGNILERFSAQQFPDLHSELNLSSLELGDSALYFCASSVVHTGELFFGEGSRLTVL.

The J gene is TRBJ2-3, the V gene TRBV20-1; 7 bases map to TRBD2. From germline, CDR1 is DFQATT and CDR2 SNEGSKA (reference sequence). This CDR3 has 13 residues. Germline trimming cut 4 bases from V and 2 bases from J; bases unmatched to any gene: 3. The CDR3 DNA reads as TGCAGTGCTACTAGCGGCACCACAGATACGCAGTATTTT. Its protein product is CSATSGTTDTQYF.

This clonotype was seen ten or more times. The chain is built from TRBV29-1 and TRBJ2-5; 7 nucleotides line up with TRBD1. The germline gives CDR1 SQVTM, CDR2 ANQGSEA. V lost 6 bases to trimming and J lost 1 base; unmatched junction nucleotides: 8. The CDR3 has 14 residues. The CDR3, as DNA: TGCAGCGTCACTAAAGGGACAGTCCAAGAGACCCAGTACTTC. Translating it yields CSVTKGTVQETQYF. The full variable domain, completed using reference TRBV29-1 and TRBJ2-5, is SAVISQKPSRDICQRGTSLTIQCQVDSQVTMMFWYRQQPGQSLTLIATANQGSEATYESGFVIDKFPISRPNLTFSTLTVSNMSPEDSSIYLCSVTKGTVQETQYFGPGTRLLVL.

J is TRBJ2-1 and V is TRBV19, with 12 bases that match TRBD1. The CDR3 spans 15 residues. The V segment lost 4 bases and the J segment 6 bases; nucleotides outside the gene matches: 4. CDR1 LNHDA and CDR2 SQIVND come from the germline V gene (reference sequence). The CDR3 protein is CASSTGTGGSNEQFF. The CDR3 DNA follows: TGTGCCAGTAGTACTGGGACAGGGGGCTCCAATGAGCAGTTCTTC.